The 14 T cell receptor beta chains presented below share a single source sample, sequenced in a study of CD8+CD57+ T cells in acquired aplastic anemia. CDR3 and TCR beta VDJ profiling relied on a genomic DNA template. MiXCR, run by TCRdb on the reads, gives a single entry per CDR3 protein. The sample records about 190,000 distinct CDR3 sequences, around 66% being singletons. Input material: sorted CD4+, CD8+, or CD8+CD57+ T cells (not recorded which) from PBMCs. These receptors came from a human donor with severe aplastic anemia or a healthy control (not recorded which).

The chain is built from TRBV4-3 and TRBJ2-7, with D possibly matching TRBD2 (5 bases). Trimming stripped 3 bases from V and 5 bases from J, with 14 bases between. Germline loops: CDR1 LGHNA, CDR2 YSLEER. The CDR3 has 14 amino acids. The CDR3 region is CASSHRLGEDEQYF. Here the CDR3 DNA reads TGCGCCAGCAGCCATAGACTCGGGGAAGACGAGCAGTACTTC.

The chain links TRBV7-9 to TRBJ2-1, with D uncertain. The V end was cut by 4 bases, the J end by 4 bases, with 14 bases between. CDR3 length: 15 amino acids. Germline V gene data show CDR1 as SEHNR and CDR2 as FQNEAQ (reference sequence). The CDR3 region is CASSSQGIEYNEQFF. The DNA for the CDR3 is TGTGCCAGCAGCTCACAAGGGATAGAGTACAATGAGCAGTTCTTC.

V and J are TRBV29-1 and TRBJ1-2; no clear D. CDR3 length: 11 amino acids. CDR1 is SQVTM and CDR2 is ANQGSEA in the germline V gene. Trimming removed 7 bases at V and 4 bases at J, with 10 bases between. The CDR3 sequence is CSGLFPYGYTF. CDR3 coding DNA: TGCAGCGGTCTTTTCCCCTATGGCTACACCTTC.

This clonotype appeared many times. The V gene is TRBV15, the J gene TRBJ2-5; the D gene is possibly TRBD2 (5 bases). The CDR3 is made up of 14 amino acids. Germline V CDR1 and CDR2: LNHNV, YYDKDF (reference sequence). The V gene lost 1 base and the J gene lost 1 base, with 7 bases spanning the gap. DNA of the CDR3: TGTGCCACCAGCAGAGTTACTAGCCAAGAGACCCAGTACTTC. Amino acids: CATSRVTSQETQYF.

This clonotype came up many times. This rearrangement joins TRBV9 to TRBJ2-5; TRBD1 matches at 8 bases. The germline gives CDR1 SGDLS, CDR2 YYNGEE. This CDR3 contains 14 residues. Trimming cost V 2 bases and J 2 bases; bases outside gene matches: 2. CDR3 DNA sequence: TGTGCCAGCAGCGTGGGGACAGGACAAGAGACCCAGTACTTC. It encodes CASSVGTGQETQYF.

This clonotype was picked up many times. Here the CDR3 DNA reads TGTGCCAGCAGCTTTTCGAGCGACACTTACAATGAGCAGTTCTTC. Its translation is CASSFSSDTYNEQFF. The rearrangement links TRBV9 to TRBJ2-1, with unresolved D. CDR3 length equals 15 residues. Trimming removed 4 bases at V and 4 bases at J, with 15 bases between. Per the germline V gene, CDR1 is SGDLS and CDR2 is YYNGEE.

The CDR3 sequence: CASSLLAGEISGELFF. In DNA form, the CDR3 reads TGTGCCAGCAGCTTACTAGCGGGAGAAATTTCCGGGGAGCTGTTTTTT. V usage is TRBV7-6 and J usage is TRBJ2-2; TRBD2 aligns across 10 bases. The V and J ends lost 2 bases and 6 bases, in that order; junction bases with no gene match: 6. This CDR3 region has 16 residues. Per the germline V gene, CDR1 is SGHVS and CDR2 is FNYEAQ.

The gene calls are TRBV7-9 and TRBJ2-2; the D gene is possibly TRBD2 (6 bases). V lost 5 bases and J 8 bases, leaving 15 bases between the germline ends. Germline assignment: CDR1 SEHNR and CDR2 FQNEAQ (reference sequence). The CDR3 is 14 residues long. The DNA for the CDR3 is TGTGCCAGCAGCCCCATAGGCCTAGCGGGGGAGCTGTTTTTT. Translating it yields CASSPIGLAGELFF.

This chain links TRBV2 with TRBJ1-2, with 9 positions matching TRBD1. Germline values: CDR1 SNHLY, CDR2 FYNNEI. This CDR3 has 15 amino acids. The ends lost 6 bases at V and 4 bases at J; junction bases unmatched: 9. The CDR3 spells CASSPDRGNGYGYTF. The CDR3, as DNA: TGTGCCAGCAGCCCGGACAGGGGAAACGGCTATGGCTACACCTTC.

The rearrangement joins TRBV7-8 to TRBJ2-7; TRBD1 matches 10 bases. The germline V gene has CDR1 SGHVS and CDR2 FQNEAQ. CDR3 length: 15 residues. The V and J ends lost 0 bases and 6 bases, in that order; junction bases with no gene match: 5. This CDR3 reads CASSLALGQGSEQYF. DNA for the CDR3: TGTGCCAGCAGCTTAGCATTGGGACAGGGGTCCGAGCAGTACTTC.

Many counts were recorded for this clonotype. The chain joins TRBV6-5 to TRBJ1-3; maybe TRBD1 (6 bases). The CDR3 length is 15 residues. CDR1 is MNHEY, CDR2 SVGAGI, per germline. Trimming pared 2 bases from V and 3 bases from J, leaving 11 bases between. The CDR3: CASSYDLGGGNTIYF. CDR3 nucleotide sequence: TGTGCCAGCAGTTACGATCTAGGGGGTGGAAACACCATATATTTT.

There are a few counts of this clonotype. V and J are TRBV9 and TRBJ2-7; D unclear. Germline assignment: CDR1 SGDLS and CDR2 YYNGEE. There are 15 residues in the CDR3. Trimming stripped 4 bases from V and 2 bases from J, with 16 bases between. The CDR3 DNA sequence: TGTGCCAGCAGCTCCAACCCCGACGGAACCTACGAGCAGTACTTC. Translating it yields CASSSNPDGTYEQYF.

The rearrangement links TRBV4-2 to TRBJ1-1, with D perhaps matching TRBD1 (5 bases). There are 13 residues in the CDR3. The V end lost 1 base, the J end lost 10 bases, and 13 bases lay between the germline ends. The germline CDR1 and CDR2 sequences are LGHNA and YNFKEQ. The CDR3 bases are TGTGCCAGCAGCCAAGGACAGTCGGTGGGAGCTTTCTTT. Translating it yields CASSQGQSVGAFF.

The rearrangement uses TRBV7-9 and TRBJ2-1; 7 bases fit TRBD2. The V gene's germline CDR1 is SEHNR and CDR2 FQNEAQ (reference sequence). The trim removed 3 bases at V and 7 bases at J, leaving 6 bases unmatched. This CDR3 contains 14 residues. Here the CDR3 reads CASSFSSGENEQFF. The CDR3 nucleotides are TGTGCCAGCAGCTTTTCGAGCGGGGAGAATGAGCAGTTCTTC.